Within the sample, the clone carrying this TCR beta chain is medium-sized. Its antigen is still unknown. Constant-region reverse primers amplified full-length variable regions, followed by semi-nested Nested Universal Primer A PCR. TCRdb re-called the 5' RACE reads with MiXCR, one entry per CDR3 protein. The sample yields several thousand distinct CDR3 sequences, 16% seen once. Memory CD4+ cells were defined as CD4+CD45RO+CD25-. Regarding the study as a whole: Tumor-infiltrating Treg TCR alpha and beta sequences overlapped most with tumor naive CD4+ T cells, then blood naive. Tumor memory CD4+ T cell TCR gene usage was found to cluster with blood and lymph node memory CD4+ cells and with lymph node naive CD4+ cells.

The sample comprised memory CD4+ T cells sorted from blood. Subset: memory CD4+ T cells, CD4+CD45RO+CD25-. This receptor was obtained from a female donor with breast cancer.

The chain's CDR3 is CASSPGGPSYNEQFF. CDR3 DNA: TGCGCCAGCAGCCCCGGGGGGCCCTCCTACAATGAGCAGTTCTTC. The chain joins TRBV5-1 to TRBJ2-1; D possibly corresponds to TRBD2 (7 bases). In germline, CDR1 is SGHRS, CDR2 YFSETQ. This CDR3 is built from 15 residues. V was shortened by 4 bases and J by 0 bases, with 11 bases between the two germline ends.